Below are 16 T cell receptor beta chains sequenced from a single sample in a study of blood T cell repertoires in COVID-19. Only in-frame clones appear in the TCRdb table, and some are missing; sequencing was by immunoSEQ multiplex PCR. The sample includes about 260,000 clones, roughly 90% seen only once; the top ten take approximately 11%. Sequencing used peripheral blood. The receptors stem from a woman aged 25 to 39 with COVID-19, enrolled during active disease.

This clone was seen just once. This rearrangement joins TRBV5-1 to TRBJ1-1; 8 bases are a match to TRBD1. With 10 bases clipped from V and 1 base from J, the junction kept 9 bases outside the gene matches. This CDR3 comprises 14 residues. CDR1 is SGHRS and CDR2 is YFSETQ in the germline V gene. CDR3 in amino acids: CASGRGQGNTEAFF. In DNA form, the CDR3 reads TGCGCCTCAGGACGAGGACAGGGGAACACTGAAGCTTTCTTT.

This rearrangement joins TRBV28 to TRBJ1-5; 7 bases fit TRBD1. J lost 2 bases, V lost 4 bases, and 11 bases had no gene match. In germline, CDR1 is MDHEN, CDR2 SYDVKM. CDR3 size: 17 residues. The CDR3 reads CASSSTGLESRNQPQHF. CDR3 bases: TGTGCCAGCAGTTCGACAGGGTTGGAGTCCCGCAATCAGCCCCAGCATTTT.

This clone has just one count. The V call is TRBV28, the J call TRBJ2-3, with D perhaps matching TRBD1 (5 bases). Germline V gene lookup returns CDR1 MDHEN and CDR2 SYDVKM. The CDR3 has 12 amino acids. V was cut by 6 bases and J by 5 bases, with 9 bases left in between. CDR3 nucleotide sequence: TGTGCCAGCAGGGGGCTAGTAGATACGCAGTATTTT. Encoded protein: CASRGLVDTQYF.

The chain uses TRBV5-8 and TRBJ1-3; D not certain. The CDR3 has 14 residues. The germline V gene has CDR1 SGHTS and CDR2 YDEGEE. V was shortened by 7 bases and J by 1 base, with 12 bases between the two germline ends. CDR3 region: CASRRRGSGNTIYF. The CDR3 DNA sequence: TGTGCCAGCCGAAGGAGAGGGTCTGGAAACACCATATATTTT.

The chain links TRBV6-5 to TRBJ2-5, with 7 bases lining up with TRBD2. The V gene end was trimmed by 6 bases and the J gene end by 3 bases; junction bases not matched to a gene: 7. The CDR3 is 14 residues long. Germline assignment: CDR1 MNHEY and CDR2 SVGAGI. The CDR3 here is CASRQSAGEETQYF. CDR3 nucleotides: TGTGCCAGCAGGCAGAGCGCGGGAGAAGAGACCCAGTACTTC.

This chain links TRBV30 with TRBJ2-1, with TRBD2 matching 7 bases. V gave up 2 bases and J gave up 8 bases; unmatched junction bases: 18. CDR3 size: 17 residues. From germline, CDR1 is GTSNPN and CDR2 SVGIG (reference sequence). The CDR3 bases are TGTGCCTGGAGTCCTCCCCCGACTAGCAGGGTCAAGGATGAGCAGTTCTTC. It specifies CAWSPPPTSRVKDEQFF.

The V gene is TRBV3-1 (or the pseudogene TRBV3-2), the J gene TRBJ2-3, with D uncertain. CDR1 and CDR2 (germline): LGHDT, YNNKEL (reference sequence). Deletions cut 5 bases from V and 5 bases from J, with 5 bases between. The CDR3 sequence is 11 residues long. The CDR3 loop reads CASSVGDTQYF. CDR3 DNA: TGTGCCAGCAGCGTCGGAGATACGCAGTATTTT.

The J gene is TRBJ1-4, the V gene TRBV18, with D hard to call. From germline, CDR1 is KGHSH and CDR2 LQKENI. The V and J ends lost 3 bases and 7 bases respectively, with 15 bases between them. CDR3 length: 15 residues. The CDR3 DNA sequence: TGTGCCAGCTCACCGACCGTGGAGCGGGGTGAAAAACTGTTTTTT. Its translation: CASSPTVERGEKLFF.

The chain couples TRBV6-5 to TRBJ1-3, with no clear D. The ends were cut back, 7 bases at V and 7 bases at J, with 20 bases in the middle. Germline CDR1 MNHEY, CDR2 SVGAGI. The CDR3 is 15 amino acids. The CDR3 region has the DNA TGTGCCAGCATCGGGCCCCTAGGGTCGGGGAACACCATATATTTT. Protein sequence: CASIGPLGSGNTIYF.

This chain uses TRBV7-3 with TRBJ1-2; unclear D gene. The length of the CDR3 is 15 residues. Germline V lookup: CDR1 SGHTA, CDR2 FQGTGA. The ends were cut back, 2 bases at V and 4 bases at J, with 14 bases in the middle. CDR3 coding DNA: TGTGCCAGCAGCTTAGGCCCGCTGGAGGGCTATGGCTACACCTTC. This translates into CASSLGPLEGYGYTF.

The chain is built from TRBV4-1 and TRBJ1-6, with D possibly being TRBD1 (6 bases). V was cut by 0 bases and J by 6 bases, with 9 bases left in between. This CDR3 contains 15 residues. The germline CDR1 and CDR2 sequences are MGHRA and YSYEKL. CDR3 in amino acids: CASSQEGAPNSPLHF. CDR3 coding DNA: TGCGCCAGCAGCCAAGAGGGGGCTCCTAATTCACCCCTCCACTTT.

The V call is TRBV18, the J call TRBJ2-3; a possible D gene is TRBD1 (5 bases). Trimming removed 1 base at V and 2 bases at J, with 13 bases between. The CDR3 consists of 16 residues. Germline V lookup: CDR1 KGHSH, CDR2 LQKENI. CDR3 residues: CASSPLYRPDTDTQYF. CDR3 coding DNA: TGTGCCAGCTCACCACTTTACAGGCCAGACACAGATACGCAGTATTTT. Drawing the rest from reference TRBV18 and TRBJ2-3, the complete variable domain is NAGVMQNPRHLVRRRGQEARLRCSPMKGHSHVYWYRQLPEEGLKFMVYLQKENIIDESGMPKERFSAEFPKEGPSILRIQQVVRGDSAAYFCASSPLYRPDTDTQYFGPGTRLTVL.

The chain carries TRBV3-1 (or the pseudogene TRBV3-2) and TRBJ2-3; D ambiguous. The germline gives CDR1 LGHDT, CDR2 YNNKEL (reference sequence). There are 12 residues in the CDR3. Trimming removed 2 bases at V and 6 bases at J, with 6 bases between. CDR3 residues: CASSQSSDTQYF. CDR3 nucleotides: TGTGCCAGCAGCCAATCGTCGGATACGCAGTATTTT.

This rearrangement joins TRBV19 to TRBJ2-3; D is perhaps TRBD2 (5 bases). V was pared by 1 base and J by 4 bases, with 12 bases between. The CDR3 contains 15 residues. The V gene's germline CDR1 is LNHDA and CDR2 SQIVND (reference sequence). The CDR3 loop reads CASSIAGRRPDTQYF. The CDR3 nucleotides are TGTGCCAGTAGTATAGCGGGAAGGAGGCCAGATACGCAGTATTTT.

This chain joins TRBV19 and TRBJ1-2, with 10 nucleotides matching TRBD1. This CDR3 has 17 residues. The germline gives CDR1 LNHDA, CDR2 SQIVND (reference sequence). With 6 bases clipped from V and 6 bases from J, the junction kept 16 bases outside the gene matches. CDR3 in amino acids: CASSFPGQGLRGNGYTF. In DNA, the CDR3 is TGTGCCAGTAGCTTCCCGGGACAGGGGCTACGGGGTAATGGCTACACCTTC. The full variable domain, completed using reference TRBV19 and TRBJ1-2, is DGGITQSPKYLFRKEGQNVTLSCEQNLNHDAMYWYRQDPGQGLRLIYYSQIVNDFQKGDIAEGYSVSREKKESFPLTVTSAQKNPTAFYLCASSFPGQGLRGNGYTFGSGTRLTVV.

This clone was observed once. V is TRBV28 and J is TRBJ2-1; D remains ambiguous. Trimming took off 1 base at V and 7 bases at J, with 8 bases between the two ends. This CDR3 comprises 13 residues. Germline loops: CDR1 MDHEN, CDR2 SYDVKM. CDR3 DNA: TGTGCCAGCAGTTTATTCCCGAGGAATGAGCAGTTCTTC. Its protein product is CASSLFPRNEQFF. The entire variable domain, with the rest obtained from reference TRBV28 and TRBJ2-1, is as follows: DVKVTQSSRYLVKRTGEKVFLECVQDMDHENMFWYRQDPGLGLRLIYFSYDVKMKEKGDIPEGYSVSREKKERFSLILESASTNQTSMYLCASSLFPRNEQFFGPGTRLTVL.